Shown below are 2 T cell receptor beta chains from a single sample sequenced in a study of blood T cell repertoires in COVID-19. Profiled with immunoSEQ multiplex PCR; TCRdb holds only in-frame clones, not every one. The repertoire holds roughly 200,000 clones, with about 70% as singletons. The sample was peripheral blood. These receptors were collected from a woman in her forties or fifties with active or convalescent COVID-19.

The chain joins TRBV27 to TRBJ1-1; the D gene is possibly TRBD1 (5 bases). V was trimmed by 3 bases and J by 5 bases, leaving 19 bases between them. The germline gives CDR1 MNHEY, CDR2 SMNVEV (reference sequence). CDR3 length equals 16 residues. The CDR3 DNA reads TGTGCCAGCAGTTTCCAGGGTTTCCGTAGGTGGACTGAAGCTTTCTTT. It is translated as CASSFQGFRRWTEAFF.

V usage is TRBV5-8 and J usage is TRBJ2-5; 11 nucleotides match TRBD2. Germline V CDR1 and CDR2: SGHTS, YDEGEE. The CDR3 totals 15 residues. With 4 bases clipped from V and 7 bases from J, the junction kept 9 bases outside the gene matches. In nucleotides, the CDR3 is TGTGCCAGCAGCCTGGGACTAGCGGATGGGGCGACCCAGTACTTC. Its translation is CASSLGLADGATQYF.